The 24 T cell receptor beta chains presented below share a single source sample, sequenced in a study of control samples from healthy donors and cancer patients. Sequenced by immunoSEQ multiplex PCR; TCRdb stores in-frame clones only, minus some. The sample includes approximately 79,000 clones, about nine tenths seen only once; the top ten take roughly 7%. The sample consisted of blood. Source of these receptors: a man aged 50-59 years in good health.

This rearrangement joins TRBV11-2 to TRBJ1-1; 10 positions agree with TRBD1. The V gene end was trimmed by 5 bases and the J gene end by 4 bases; junction bases not matched to a gene: 16. In germline, CDR1 is SGHAT, CDR2 FQNNGV. This CDR3 has 18 amino acids. CDR3 nucleotide sequence: TGTGCCAGCAGCCCCCAGGGACAGGGGTTAGTAAGTGGCACTGAAGCTTTCTTT. Residues: CASSPQGQGLVSGTEAFF.

This rearrangement joins TRBV27 to TRBJ2-1; D not certain. The germline V gene encodes CDR1 MNHEY and CDR2 SMNVEV (reference sequence). V was cut by 3 bases and J by 6 bases, with 9 bases left in between. This CDR3 contains 13 residues. The CDR3 spells CASSFQYLNEQFF. The CDR3 DNA sequence: TGTGCCAGCAGTTTCCAATACCTCAATGAGCAGTTCTTC.

The genes are TRBV21-1 and TRBJ1-6; TRBD1, the table's D call, lacks a check against the DNA. TRBV21-1 is listed as a pseudogene. The CDR3 spans 16 residues. The CDR3 loop is CASSRWHNPYNSPLHF. CDR3 in DNA: TGTGCCAGCAGCAGATGGCACAACCCCTATAATTCACCCCTCCACTTT.

The chain has TRBV7-9 and TRBJ1-4, with 7 bases aligning to TRBD1. Trimming cost V 5 bases and J 2 bases; bases outside gene matches: 2. The germline gives CDR1 SEHNR, CDR2 FQNEAQ (reference sequence). The CDR3 loop spans 14 amino acids. This CDR3 reads CASSPQGTNEKLFF. In DNA, the CDR3 is TGTGCCAGCAGCCCACAGGGGACTAATGAAAAACTGTTTTTT.

The chain carries TRBV5-5 and TRBJ1-5; D gene unclear. The V and J ends lost 0 bases and 5 bases respectively, with 9 bases between them. CDR1 is SGHKS and CDR2 is YYEKEE in the germline V gene (reference sequence). The CDR3 loop spans 14 amino acids. The CDR3 reads CASSLGRSDQPQHF. Here the CDR3 DNA reads TGTGCCAGCAGCTTGGGCAGGAGCGATCAGCCCCAGCATTTT.

This clone counts as medium-sized. The rearrangement joins TRBV5-1 to TRBJ2-3; D is uncertain. CDR3 length equals 14 residues. With 6 bases removed from V and 1 base from J, the gap between germline ends came to 12 bases. CDR1 is SGHRS and CDR2 is YFSETQ in the germline V gene. CDR3 residues: CASNLLGGTDTQYF. The CDR3 bases are TGCGCCAGCAACCTCCTCGGCGGCACAGATACGCAGTATTTT.

The chain combines TRBV5-1 with TRBJ2-7, with D uncertain. This CDR3 has 17 residues. Germline V CDR1 and CDR2: SGHRS, YFSETQ. Trimming shortened V by 0 bases and J by 0 bases, and 16 bases separated the two germline ends. CDR3 region: CASSLDVSRVYSYEQYF. In DNA form, the CDR3 reads TGCGCCAGCAGCTTGGACGTGTCACGGGTTTACTCCTACGAGCAGTACTTC.

The rearrangement links TRBV5-4 to TRBJ1-2; 10 bases fit TRBD1. Germline CDR1 is SGHNT and CDR2 is YYREEE (reference sequence). This CDR3 spans 15 amino acids. The V and J ends lost 4 bases and 4 bases, in that order; junction bases with no gene match: 7. This CDR3 reads CASSPGQGPSYGYTF. The CDR3 region has the DNA TGTGCCAGCAGCCCGGGACAGGGGCCGTCCTATGGCTACACCTTC.

The chain carries TRBV4-2 and TRBJ1-5; D not certain. V lost 1 base to trimming and J lost 6 bases, with 16 bases between them. The CDR3 sequence is 16 residues long. The germline gives CDR1 LGHNA, CDR2 YNFKEQ. The CDR3 is CASSQVGREDGQPQHF. CDR3 in DNA: TGTGCCAGCAGCCAAGTCGGACGGGAGGACGGTCAGCCCCAGCATTTT.

The count of this clone is one. J is TRBJ2-5 and V is TRBV30; possible D gene TRBD2, 7 bases. The V and J ends lost 1 base and 9 bases respectively, with 27 bases between them. The length of the CDR3 is 17 residues. Germline V lookup: CDR1 GTSNPN, CDR2 SVGIG (reference sequence). CDR3 residues: CAWSGGHGGTRWEAQYF. The DNA of the CDR3 is TGTGCCTGGAGTGGGGGGCACGGGGGGACACGCTGGGAGGCCCAGTACTTC.

This sequence joins TRBV7-3 and TRBJ2-5; 9 nucleotides match TRBD1. J was trimmed by 4 bases and V by 5 bases; bases with no gene match: 5. The CDR3 totals 14 residues. Germline V gene sequence: CDR1 SGHTA, CDR2 FQGTGA. CDR3 residues: CASSQGQGGETQYF. CDR3 DNA: TGTGCCAGCAGCCAGGGACAGGGTGGAGAGACCCAGTACTTC. Based on the CDR3 plus reference TRBV7-3 and TRBJ2-5, the full variable domain is GAGVSQTPSNKVTEKGKYVELRCDPISGHTALYWYRQSLGQGPEFLIYFQGTGAADDSGLPNDRFFAVRPEGSVSTLKIQRTERGDSAVYLCASSQGQGGETQYFGPGTRLLVL.

This clone was detected only once. The chain links TRBV14 to TRBJ2-2; D is uncertain. The CDR3 totals 15 residues. Germline V gene sequence: CDR1 SGHDN, CDR2 FVKESK. V gave up 0 bases and J gave up 5 bases, with 10 bases separating them. The chain's CDR3 is CASSQDGLRTGELFF. DNA for the CDR3: TGTGCCAGCAGCCAAGACGGGCTTAGAACCGGGGAGCTGTTTTTT.

Turning to this clone: Other nucleotide sequences in the sample specify the same CDR3. The V gene is TRBV30, the J gene TRBJ2-7, with D uncertain. V lost 0 bases to trimming and J lost 3 bases, with 9 bases between them. The germline V gene encodes CDR1 GTSNPN and CDR2 SVGIG (reference sequence). This CDR3 has 13 residues. DNA for the CDR3: TGTGCCTGGAGTGTAAGCCTGTACTACGAGCAGTACTTC. It is translated as CAWSVSLYYEQYF.

This clone appeared a single time. The chain employs TRBV2 and TRBJ1-5; D is perhaps TRBD1 (5 bases). Germline CDR1 is SNHLY and CDR2 is FYNNEI. With 4 bases removed from V and 2 bases from J, the gap between germline ends came to 6 bases. The CDR3 loop spans 13 amino acids. CDR3 DNA: TGTGCCAGCAGTGGGGACGGCAATCAGCCCCAGCATTTT. This sequence encodes CASSGDGNQPQHF. Full variable domain (missing parts from reference TRBV2 and TRBJ1-5): EPEVTQTPSHQVTQMGQEVILRCVPISNHLYFYWYRQILGQKVEFLVSFYNNEISEKSEIFDDQFSVERPDGSNFTLKIRSTKLEDSAMYFCASSGDGNQPQHFGDGTRLSIL.

The J gene is TRBJ2-7, the V gene TRBV7-2, with 7 nucleotides matching TRBD1. Germline V gene data show CDR1 as SGHTA and CDR2 as FQGNSA. This CDR3 spans 14 amino acids. V shed 1 base, J shed 3 bases, and the junction held 3 bases outside the gene matches. CDR3 amino acids: CASSLDRGDYEQYF. The CDR3 DNA follows: TGTGCCAGCAGCTTAGACAGGGGAGACTACGAGCAGTACTTC.

This clone showed up just once. The chain links TRBV20-1 to TRBJ2-1; D remains unclear. This CDR3 has 10 residues. Per germline, CDR1 DFQATT and CDR2 SNEGSKA (reference sequence). V lost 2 bases, J lost 6 bases, and 2 bases lay in between. CDR3 loop: CSARINEQFF. As DNA, the CDR3 is TGCAGTGCTAGAATCAATGAGCAGTTCTTC.

CDR3 nucleotides: TGTGCCAGCAGCGTAGTGGGGGGCTCGGGCGGCTACACCTTC. Its protein is CASSVVGGSGGYTF. V is TRBV9 and J is TRBJ1-2; weak D call: TRBD1 (6 bases). Germline V gene lookup returns CDR1 SGDLS and CDR2 YYNGEE. V was cut by 0 bases and J by 8 bases, with 14 bases left in between. The CDR3 contains 14 residues.

The chain carries TRBV6-5 and TRBJ2-1; 7 bases are shared with TRBD1. This CDR3 has 12 amino acids. Germline CDR1 is MNHEY and CDR2 is SVGAGI. J gave up 14 bases and V 2 bases, and 6 bases lay outside the gene matches. CDR3 in amino acids: CASSYAGGVEFF. In DNA, the CDR3 is TGTGCCAGCAGTTACGCAGGGGGTGTGGAGTTCTTC.

CDR3 nucleotide sequence: TGCGCCAGCAGCCAAGAATCGGGACAGCGGCAGCCCCAGCATTTT. Translating gives CASSQESGQRQPQHF. V and J are TRBV4-1 and TRBJ1-5, with TRBD1 identical over 7 bases. V trimming: 0 bases; J trimming: 7 bases; junction bases outside the gene matches: 6. The length of the CDR3 is 15 residues. CDR1 MGHRA and CDR2 YSYEKL come from the germline V gene.

The chain employs TRBV15 and TRBJ1-3, with D uncertain. CDR3 size: 15 residues. Germline V gives CDR1 LNHNV, CDR2 YYDKDF (reference sequence). V lost 0 bases to trimming and J lost 0 bases, with 6 bases between them. The CDR3: CATSRDTPSGNTIYF. For the CDR3, the DNA is TGTGCCACCAGCAGAGATACCCCCTCTGGAAACACCATATATTTT.

V and J are TRBV7-2 and TRBJ2-5; 12 positions match TRBD2. The length of the CDR3 is 13 residues. Germline trimming cut 4 bases from V and 7 bases from J; bases unmatched to any gene: 1. Looked up from germline, CDR1 is SGHTA and CDR2 is FQGNSA. The CDR3 nucleotides read TGTGCCAGCAGCTCACTAGCGGGGGGGACCCAGTACTTC. Encoded protein: CASSSLAGGTQYF.

V usage is TRBV2 and J usage is TRBJ2-3; D gene ambiguous. This CDR3 is 12 amino acids long. Germline CDR1 reads SNHLY; CDR2 reads FYNNEI. V lost 3 bases to trimming and J lost 5 bases, with 6 bases between them. The chain's CDR3 is CASSDLVDTQYF. In DNA, the CDR3 is TGTGCCAGCAGTGACCTCGTAGATACGCAGTATTTT.

The V gene is TRBV18, the J gene TRBJ1-1; TRBD1 matches at 9 bases. This CDR3 contains 13 residues. From germline, CDR1 is KGHSH and CDR2 LQKENI. V lost 0 bases and J lost 9; bases outside the gene matches: 2. The CDR3 DNA is TGTGCCAGCTCACCACCGGGACAGGGTAAAGCTTTCTTT. Translated: CASSPPGQGKAFF. The variable domain in full, with the rest retrieved from reference TRBV18 and TRBJ1-1, is NAGVMQNPRHLVRRRGQEARLRCSPMKGHSHVYWYRQLPEEGLKFMVYLQKENIIDESGMPKERFSAEFPKEGPSILRIQQVVRGDSAAYFCASSPPGQGKAFFGQGTRLTVV.

The chain employs TRBV5-1 and TRBJ2-1; TRBD1 is a possible D gene (6 bases). The CDR3 runs 15 residues. Trimming pared 3 bases from V and 13 bases from J, leaving 23 bases between. CDR1 is SGHRS, CDR2 YFSETQ, per germline. The CDR3 nucleotides read TGCGCCAGCAGCTCCGGGGCAGGGGCCGCCTGGGATCAGTTCTTC. As protein: CASSSGAGAAWDQFF.